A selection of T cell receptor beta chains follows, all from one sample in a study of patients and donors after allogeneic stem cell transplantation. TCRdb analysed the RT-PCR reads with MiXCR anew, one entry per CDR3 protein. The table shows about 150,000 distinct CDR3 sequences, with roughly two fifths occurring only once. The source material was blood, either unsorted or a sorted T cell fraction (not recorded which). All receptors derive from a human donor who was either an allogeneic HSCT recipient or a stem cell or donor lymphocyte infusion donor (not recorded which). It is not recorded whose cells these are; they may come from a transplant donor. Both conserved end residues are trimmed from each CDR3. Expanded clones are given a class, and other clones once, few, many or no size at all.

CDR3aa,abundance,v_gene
ASTSGGQGYDSPLH,few,TRBV7-3
ASSPRLNTEAF,.,TRBV13
ASSYPGRQDTGELF,.,TRBV6-6
ASRGGVEQF,.,TRBV3-1
ASSYSRGILKNSPLH,many,TRBV6-5
ASSRRDRGPDEQF,.,TRBV5-6
ASAGPPNYGYT,few,TRBV5-1
ASSYSGRQAYEQY,.,TRBV6-2/TRBV6-3
ASSPEGSGEAF,.,TRBV7-3
ASGQATGELF,few,TRBV10-3
ATSREGRASNQPQH,.,TRBV15
SARESQVNTEAF,.,TRBV20-1
ASSVRISNYGYT,.,TRBV2
SAEGARAGTEAF,.,TRBV20-1
ASGLQVRRRGYT,.,TRBV12-3/TRBV12-4
ASSQEPRASGVASTDTQY,few,TRBV3-1
ASSQDGTYSNEQF,.,TRBV4-3
ASSVLDSDSGNTIY,few,TRBV9
AISELQGLTNEKLF,.,TRBV10-3
AISESQGRSPDTQY,.,TRBV10-3
SVGTGPGNTIY,few,TRBV29-1
ASSLDAHRGYGYT,few,TRBV12-3/TRBV12-4
ASSFSTEAF,.,TRBV12-3/TRBV12-4
ASSLEVGLNYNSPLH,few,TRBV7-2
SALPLVPEQF,.,TRBV20-1
ASSLTGATYGYT,few,TRBV14
ASSEMRGPENIQY,.,TRBV7-3
SGLVSAAAGYGYT,.,TRBV20-1
ATNRLAGGNEQF,.,TRBV6-5
ASSPAGTGGDQPQH,few,TRBV6-5
SAPGTGTEKLF,few,TRBV20-1
ASSLVSSTASDTQY,.,TRBV28
ASSGSQENPGNTIY,few,TRBV9
ASSLGPGSSYEQY,few,TRBV5-1
ASSLMGGGYNEQF,.,TRBV7-2
ASTQGISETQY,.,TRBV9
ASSQTGVEAF,.,TRBV6-5
ASSLGFVGDSNQPQH,few,TRBV7-9
ASSFEPGDTEAF,.,TRBV5-1
ASSLKWDSASTDTQY,few,TRBV7-9
ASSQVLDGYNEQF,.,TRBV5-1
ATSDPRGSEQPQH,few,TRBV24-1